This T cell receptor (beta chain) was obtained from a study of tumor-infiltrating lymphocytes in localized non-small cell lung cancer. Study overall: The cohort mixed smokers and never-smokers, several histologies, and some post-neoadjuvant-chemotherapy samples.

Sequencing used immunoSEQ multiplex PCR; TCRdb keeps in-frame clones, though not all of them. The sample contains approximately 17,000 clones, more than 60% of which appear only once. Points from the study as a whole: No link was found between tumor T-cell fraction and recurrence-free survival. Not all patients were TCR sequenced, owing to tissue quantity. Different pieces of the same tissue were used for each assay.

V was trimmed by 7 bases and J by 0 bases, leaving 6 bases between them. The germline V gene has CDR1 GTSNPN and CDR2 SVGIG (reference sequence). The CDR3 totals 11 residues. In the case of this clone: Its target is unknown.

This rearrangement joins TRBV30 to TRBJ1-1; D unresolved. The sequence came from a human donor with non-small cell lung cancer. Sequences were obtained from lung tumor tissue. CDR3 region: CAFIMNTEAFF. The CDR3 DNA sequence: TGTGCCTTTATAATGAACACTGAAGCTTTCTTT.